This T cell receptor (beta chain) appears in the sequencing data of a study of blood T cell repertoires in COVID-19. Study-wide context: Collection of acute and convalescent COVID-19 samples took place in the United States, Italy and Spain. In each case, the material was cDNA or gDNA derived from T cells, B-cell-depleted T cells, or PBMCs.

The CDR3 is 14 residues long. The V end was cut by 3 bases, the J end by 5 bases, with 14 bases between. Germline CDR1 is SGHRS and CDR2 is YFSETQ. Some clones are missing from TCRdb's copy, which holds only in-frame ones; the method was immunoSEQ multiplex PCR. This sample has tens of thousands of clones, with about 86% found just once. The TCR comes from a man in his fifties or sixties with acute or convalescent COVID-19. Specimen: peripheral blood. This chain connects TRBV5-1 to TRBJ1-2; D may be TRBD1 (5 bases). The DNA for the CDR3 is TGCGCCAGCAGCTCTCGGGGGTATCGGTATGGCTACACCTTC. This sequence encodes CASSSRGYRYGYTF.